This record looks at one T cell receptor beta chain sequence and its context. Its antigen is unknown. No much larger clone is present one base from it, and per-base qualities are unavailable. This entry is derived from a study of T-cell reconstitution after alpha-beta-depleted transplantation in children (TCRdb year 2016). Describing the broader study: The study quantitatively tracked T-cell immune reconstitution after TCRalphabeta/CD19-depleted allogeneic hematopoietic cell transplantation in children using TCR repertoire profiling.

General study outcomes and caveats: In some patients, high TCRbeta diversity at day 60 was attributed to recipient T cells and intrathymic progenitors that had survived conditioning. About two months after transplant, the apparently early recovery of alphabetaT-cell counts reportedly depended on just several hundred clones that had expanded rapidly and came from non-depleted graft cells. The frequencies of hyperexpanded clones fell over the following months, and after one year, T-cell counts and TCRbeta diversity were mostly attributed to newly produced T cells.

The sample's treatment or condition, from its label and the paper: allogeneic hematopoietic cell transplantation with graft depleted of TCRalphabeta T cells and CD19 B cells. The transplant recipients were children given TCRalphabeta/CD19-depleted allogeneic hematopoietic cell grafts. Library method: PCR. This sample was sequenced with an Illumina HiSeq 2500. TCR libraries were prepared with molecular barcoding, using unique molecular identifiers to normalize TCRbeta repertoire quantification. TCRdb reran the public reads through fastp at Q25 and MiXCR, keeping productive beta chains. When rows share a CDR3 protein, they turn into one entry using the most common DNA and genes. This sample has fewer than 1 million distinct CDR3 sequences in its table, and about 15% of those were observed once. The ten largest clones add up to approximately 5% of the sample. The clonotype originates from a male patient aged 10-17 years who had a stem cell transplant for acute lymphoblastic leukemia, so the T cells may come from the graft donor. The sample in question was PBMCs, mostly from graft donor cells, obtained 360 days after TCRalphabeta/CD19-depleted stem cell transplant.

CDR3 sequence: CASSPRQFGAKNIQYF. The nucleotide sequence reads as follows: TGCGCCAGCAGCCCCCGACAGTTTGGGGCCAAAAACATTCAGTACTTC. The rearrangement combines TRBV4-1 with TRBJ2-4; TRBD1 is possibly the D segment (5 matching bases). Its CDR3 holds 16 amino acids, cysteine through phenylalanine. The CDR3 DNA has 48 bases and is translated from base 1. Trimming removed 4 bases from V and 1 base from J, leaving 14 bases between the germline ends. CDR1 MGHRA and CDR2 YSYEKL are derived from the germline V gene.